This T cell receptor (beta chain) was profiled in a study of shared clonotypes between healthy human individuals. About the study: The plates for each donor numbered three CD4 naive, three CD4 memory, two CD8 naive and one CD8 memory. Study-wide points: The sharing of 5% to 6.5% of naive CD4 clonotypes was seen across several donors. An anticipated effect of sequencing depth on clonotype sharing among donors was recognized.

With respect to this clone: Its specificity is not known.

Each subset's genomic DNA was split evenly across several immunoSEQ plates. Only in-frame clones appear in the TCRdb table, and some are missing; sequencing was by immunoSEQ multiplex PCR. The sample shows 2 million to 3 million clones, roughly 93% of them seen only once. Germline CDR1 is KGHSH and CDR2 is LQKENI. The CDR3 runs 15 residues. Trimming cost V 5 bases and J 0 bases; bases outside gene matches: 6. The chain uses TRBV18 and TRBJ2-5; 7 nucleotides line up with TRBD1. The receptor's source is a man younger than 35 in good health. Some clones in this sample may be carry-over from other donors' samples. The sequencing input was naive CD4+ T cells from PBMCs. Subset: CD45RA+ positively selected. The CDR3 coding sequence is TGTGCCAGCTCAAACCAGGGACAGAACCAAGAGACCCAGTACTTC. Its protein is CASSNQGQNQETQYF.